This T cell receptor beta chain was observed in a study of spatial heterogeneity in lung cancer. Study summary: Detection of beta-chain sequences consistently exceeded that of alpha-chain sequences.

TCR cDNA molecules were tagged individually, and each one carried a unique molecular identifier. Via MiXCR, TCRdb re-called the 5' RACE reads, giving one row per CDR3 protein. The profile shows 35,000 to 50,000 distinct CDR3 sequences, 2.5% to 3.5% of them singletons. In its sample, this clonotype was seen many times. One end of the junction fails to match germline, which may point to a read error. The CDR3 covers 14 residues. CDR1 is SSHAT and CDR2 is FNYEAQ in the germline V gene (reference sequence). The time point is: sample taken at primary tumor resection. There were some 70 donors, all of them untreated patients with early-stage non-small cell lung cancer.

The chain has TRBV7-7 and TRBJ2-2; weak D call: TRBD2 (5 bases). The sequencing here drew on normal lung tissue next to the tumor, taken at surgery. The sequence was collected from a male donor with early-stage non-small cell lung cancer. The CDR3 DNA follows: TGTGCTAGCAGCTTAGATCGGACTACCGGGGAGCTGTTTTTT. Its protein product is CASSLDRTTGELFF. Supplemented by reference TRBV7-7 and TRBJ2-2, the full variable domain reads GAGVSQSPRYKVTKRGQDVTLRCDPISSHATLYWYQQALGQGPEFLTYFNYEAQPDKSGLPSDRFSAERPEGSISTLTIQRTEQRDSAMYRCASSLDRTTGELFFGEGSRLTVL.